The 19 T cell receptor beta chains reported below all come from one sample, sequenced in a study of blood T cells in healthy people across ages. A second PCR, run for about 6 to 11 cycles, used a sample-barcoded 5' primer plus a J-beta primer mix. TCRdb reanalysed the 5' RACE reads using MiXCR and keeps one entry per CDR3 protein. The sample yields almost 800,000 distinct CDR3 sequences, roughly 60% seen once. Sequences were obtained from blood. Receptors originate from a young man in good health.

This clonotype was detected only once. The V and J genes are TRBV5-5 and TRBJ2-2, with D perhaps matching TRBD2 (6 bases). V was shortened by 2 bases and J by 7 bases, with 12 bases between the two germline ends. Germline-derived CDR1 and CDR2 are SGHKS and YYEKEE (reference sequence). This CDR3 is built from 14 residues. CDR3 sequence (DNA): TGTGCCAGCAGCTTTCGGGAGAGTGGCGGGGAGCTGTTTTTT. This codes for CASSFRESGGELFF.

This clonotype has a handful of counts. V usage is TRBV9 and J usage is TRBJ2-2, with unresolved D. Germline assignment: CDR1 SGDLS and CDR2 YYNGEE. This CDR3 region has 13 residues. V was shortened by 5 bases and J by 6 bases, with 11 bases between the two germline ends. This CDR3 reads CASSEAPPGELFF. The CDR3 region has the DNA TGTGCCAGCAGTGAAGCCCCCCCCGGGGAGCTGTTTTTT.

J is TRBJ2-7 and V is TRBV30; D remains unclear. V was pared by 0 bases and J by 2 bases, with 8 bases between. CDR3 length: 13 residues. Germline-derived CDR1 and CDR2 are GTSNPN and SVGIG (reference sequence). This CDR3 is CAWSVQGPYEQYF. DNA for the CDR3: TGTGCCTGGAGTGTACAAGGCCCCTACGAGCAGTACTTC.

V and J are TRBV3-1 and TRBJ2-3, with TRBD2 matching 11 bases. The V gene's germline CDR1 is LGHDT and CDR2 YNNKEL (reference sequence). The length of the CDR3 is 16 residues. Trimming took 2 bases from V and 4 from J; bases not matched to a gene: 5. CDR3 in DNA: TGTGCCAGCAGCCAATTCACTAGCGGGAGAGCAGATACGCAGTATTTT. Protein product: CASSQFTSGRADTQYF.

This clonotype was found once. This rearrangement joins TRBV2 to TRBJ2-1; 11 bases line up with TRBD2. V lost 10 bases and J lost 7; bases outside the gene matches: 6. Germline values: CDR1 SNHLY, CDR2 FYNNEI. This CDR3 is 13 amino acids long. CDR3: CANTLAGGNEQFF. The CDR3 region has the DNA TGTGCCAACACGCTAGCGGGAGGTAATGAGCAGTTCTTC.

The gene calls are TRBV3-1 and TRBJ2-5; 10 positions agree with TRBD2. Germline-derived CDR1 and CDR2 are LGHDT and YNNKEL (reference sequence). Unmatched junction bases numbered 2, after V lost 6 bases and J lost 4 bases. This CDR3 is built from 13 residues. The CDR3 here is CASRAGGRETQYF. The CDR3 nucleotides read TGTGCCAGCAGAGCGGGGGGGCGAGAGACCCAGTACTTC.

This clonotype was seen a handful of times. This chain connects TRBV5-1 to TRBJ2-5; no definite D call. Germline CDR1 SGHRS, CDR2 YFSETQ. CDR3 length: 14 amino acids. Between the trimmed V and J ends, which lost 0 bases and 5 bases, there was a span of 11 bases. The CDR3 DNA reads TGCGCCAGCAGCTTGGGTGCTAGTCCCGAGACCCAGTACTTC. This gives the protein CASSLGASPETQYF.

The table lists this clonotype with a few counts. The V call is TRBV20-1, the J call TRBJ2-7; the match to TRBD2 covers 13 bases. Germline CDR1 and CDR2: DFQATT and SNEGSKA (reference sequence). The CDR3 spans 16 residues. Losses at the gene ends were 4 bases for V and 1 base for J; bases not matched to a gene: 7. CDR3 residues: CSAIYWTSGGSYEQYF. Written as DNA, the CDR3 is TGCAGTGCTATTTACTGGACTAGCGGGGGATCCTACGAGCAGTACTTC.

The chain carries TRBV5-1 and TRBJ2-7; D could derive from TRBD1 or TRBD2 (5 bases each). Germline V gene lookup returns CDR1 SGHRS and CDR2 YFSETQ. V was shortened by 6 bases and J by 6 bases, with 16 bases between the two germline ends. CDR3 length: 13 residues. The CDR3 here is CASNREDSCEQYF. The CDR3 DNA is TGCGCCAGCAATCGGGAAGACAGCTGCGAGCAGTACTTC.

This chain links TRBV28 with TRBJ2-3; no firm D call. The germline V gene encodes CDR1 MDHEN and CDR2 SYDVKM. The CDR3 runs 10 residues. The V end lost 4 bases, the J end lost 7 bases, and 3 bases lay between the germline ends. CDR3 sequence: CASSSYTQYF. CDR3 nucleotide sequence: TGTGCCAGCAGTTCGTATACGCAGTATTTT.

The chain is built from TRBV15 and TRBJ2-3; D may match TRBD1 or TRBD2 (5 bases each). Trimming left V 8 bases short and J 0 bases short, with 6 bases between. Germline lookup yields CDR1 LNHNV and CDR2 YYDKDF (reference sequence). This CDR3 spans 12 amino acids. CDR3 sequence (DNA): TGTGCCACCGGGACCAGCACAGATACGCAGTATTTT. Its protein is CATGTSTDTQYF.

The CDR3 DNA is TGTGCCAGCAGCCCCCCTGGACACATAAAGTACAATGAGCAGTTCTTC. This encodes CASSPPGHIKYNEQFF. The rearrangement joins TRBV7-9 to TRBJ2-1, with a tentative D call TRBD1 (5 bases). Trimming shortened V by 5 bases and J by 4 bases, and 18 bases separated the two germline ends. This CDR3 spans 16 amino acids. The V gene's germline CDR1 is SEHNR and CDR2 FQNEAQ (reference sequence). The variable domain in full, completed from reference TRBV7-9 and TRBJ2-1, reads DTGVSQNPRHKITKRGQNVTFRCDPISEHNRLYWYRQTLGQGPEFLTYFQNEAQLEKSRLLSDRFSAERPKGSFSTLEIQRTEQGDSAMYLCASSPPGHIKYNEQFFGPGTRLTVL.

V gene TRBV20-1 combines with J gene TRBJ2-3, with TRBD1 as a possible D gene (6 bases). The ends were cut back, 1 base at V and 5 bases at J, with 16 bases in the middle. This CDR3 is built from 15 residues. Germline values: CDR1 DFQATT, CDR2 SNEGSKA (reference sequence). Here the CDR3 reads CSARGDTTEVDTQYF. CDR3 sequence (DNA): TGCAGTGCTAGAGGGGACACTACCGAGGTAGATACGCAGTATTTT.

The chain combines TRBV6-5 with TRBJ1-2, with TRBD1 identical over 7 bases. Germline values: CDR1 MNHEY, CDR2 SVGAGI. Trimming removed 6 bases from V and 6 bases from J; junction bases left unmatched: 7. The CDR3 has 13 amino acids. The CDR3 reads CASRSDRAHGYTF. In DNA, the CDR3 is TGTGCCAGCAGGAGCGACAGGGCCCATGGCTACACCTTC.

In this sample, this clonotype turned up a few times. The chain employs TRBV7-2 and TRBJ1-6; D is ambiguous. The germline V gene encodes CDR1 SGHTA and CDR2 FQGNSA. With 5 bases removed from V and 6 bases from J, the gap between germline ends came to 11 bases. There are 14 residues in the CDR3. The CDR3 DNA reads TGTGCCAGCAGCCCGGCGGTCATTAATTCACCCCTCCACTTT. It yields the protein CASSPAVINSPLHF.

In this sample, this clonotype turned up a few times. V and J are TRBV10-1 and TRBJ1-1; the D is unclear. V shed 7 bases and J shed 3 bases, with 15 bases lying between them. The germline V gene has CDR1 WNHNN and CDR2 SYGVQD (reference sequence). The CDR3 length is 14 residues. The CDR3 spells CASKVRQADTEAFF. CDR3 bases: TGCGCCAGCAAAGTACGGCAGGCCGACACTGAAGCTTTCTTT.

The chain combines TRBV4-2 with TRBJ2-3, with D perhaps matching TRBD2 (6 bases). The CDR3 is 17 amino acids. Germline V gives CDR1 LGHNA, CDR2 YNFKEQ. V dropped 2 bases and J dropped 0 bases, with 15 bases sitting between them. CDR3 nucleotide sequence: TGTGCCAGCAGCCAAACCGGGACTCGTATTAGCACAGATACGCAGTATTTT. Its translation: CASSQTGTRISTDTQYF.

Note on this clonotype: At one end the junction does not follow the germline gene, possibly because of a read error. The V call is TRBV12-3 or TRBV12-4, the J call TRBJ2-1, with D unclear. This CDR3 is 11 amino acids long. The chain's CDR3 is CASSPYDEQFF. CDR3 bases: TGTGCCAGCAGCCCCTACGATGAGCAGTTCTTC.

The CDR3 spells CASSFRAAGETQYF. DNA of the CDR3: TGTGCCAGCAGCTTTAGGGCGGCCGGAGAGACCCAGTACTTC. V usage is TRBV5-6 and J usage is TRBJ2-5; D gene ambiguous. The CDR3 loop spans 14 amino acids. From germline, CDR1 is SGHDT and CDR2 YYEEEE. Trimming took off 2 bases at V and 4 bases at J, with 12 bases between the two ends.